These 15 T cell receptor beta chains originate from one sample sequenced in a study. Using its own MiXCR run on the RT-PCR reads, TCRdb lists one record per CDR3 protein. The table lists fewer than 800,000 distinct CDR3 sequences, approximately 15% of them singletons, with 3% to 4.5% in the top ten. Material: memory CD4+ T cells from blood. Receptors originate from a female donor in good health, serving as a healthy control.

In regard to this clonotype: Because the CDR3 is missing its conserved closing phenylalanine or tryptophan, this is likely a read error. The chain uses TRBV4-3 and TRBJ2-5, with 7 bases identical to TRBD2. The CDR3 is 16 residues long. CDR1 is LGHNA and CDR2 is YSLEER in the germline V gene. V shed 0 bases and J 5 bases; nucleotides not matched to a gene: 9. CDR3 DNA: TGCGCCAGCAGCCAAGATGGGGCGGGAGATTTGGAGACCCAGTACTGC. Its protein product is CASSQDGAGDLETQYC.

V usage is TRBV7-8 and J usage is TRBJ2-5; D is perhaps TRBD2 (6 bases). This CDR3 has 14 residues. Germline CDR1 SGHVS, CDR2 FQNEAQ. The V gene lost 5 bases and the J gene lost 5 bases, with 15 bases spanning the gap. The CDR3 sequence is CASSVVGLGETQYF. In nucleotides, the CDR3 is TGTGCCAGCAGCGTAGTGGGACTGGGTGAGACCCAGTACTTC. Based on the CDR3 plus reference TRBV7-8 and TRBJ2-5, the full variable domain is GAGVSQSPRYKVAKRGQDVALRCDPISGHVSLFWYQQALGQGPEFLTYFQNEAQLDKSGLPSDRFFAERPEGSVSTLKIQRTQQEDSAVYLCASSVVGLGETQYFGPGTRLLVL.

This clonotype was counted a few times. The chain uses TRBV5-1 and TRBJ1-6; a possible D gene is TRBD1 (5 bases). CDR1 and CDR2 from the germline V gene are SGHRS and YFSETQ. The CDR3 sequence is 18 residues long. The V end lost 3 bases, the J end lost 5 bases, and 21 bases lay between the germline ends. CDR3: CASSSGPEGTGDNSPLHF. CDR3 sequence (DNA): TGCGCCAGCAGCTCGGGACCGGAGGGAACCGGTGATAATTCACCCCTCCACTTT.

Worth noting for this clonotype: One end of the junction fails to match germline, which may point to a read error. This chain joins TRBV7-7 and TRBJ1-1; no clear D. The CDR3 loop spans 13 amino acids. CDR1 is SSHAT and CDR2 is FNYEAQ in the germline V gene (reference sequence). The DNA of the CDR3 is TGTGCTAGCAGCGTTACACAGAACACTGAAGCTTTCTTT. Translated: CASSVTQNTEAFF.

This clonotype has ten or more counts. This chain links TRBV7-2 with TRBJ2-3; TRBD2 matches 7 bases. From germline, CDR1 is SGHTA and CDR2 FQGNSA. With V trimmed by 1 base and J by 7 bases, 5 bases remained unmatched. This CDR3 contains 14 residues. CDR3 in DNA: TGTGCCAGCAGCTTAGATGCGGGGGTGAATACGCAGTATTTT. This gives the protein CASSLDAGVNTQYF.

This chain connects TRBV27 to TRBJ2-7; 7 bases align to TRBD2. The CDR3 contains 13 residues. V dropped 4 bases and J dropped 4; count of bases not matched to a gene: 4. Per germline, CDR1 MNHEY and CDR2 SMNVEV (reference sequence). CDR3 sequence reads: CASSSTREYEQYF. CDR3 DNA: TGTGCCAGCAGTTCTACGCGGGAGTACGAGCAGTACTTC.

This clonotype was picked up many times. The chain is built from TRBV15 and TRBJ2-1, with a possible D match to TRBD2 (5 bases). V lost 0 bases to trimming and J lost 7 bases, with 13 bases between them. This CDR3 region has 15 residues. The V gene's germline CDR1 is LNHNV and CDR2 YYDKDF (reference sequence). CDR3 region: CATSREAGIGNEQFF. CDR3 sequence (DNA): TGTGCCACCAGCAGAGAGGCCGGGATCGGTAATGAGCAGTTCTTC.

This clonotype has ten or more counts. The V gene is TRBV4-1, the J gene TRBJ1-4; the D is unclear. This CDR3 has 13 amino acids. Trimming took 5 bases from V and 7 from J, leaving 11 bases between them. CDR1 MGHRA and CDR2 YSYEKL come from the germline V gene. In DNA, the CDR3 is TGCGCCAGCAGCTCCGACTGGGGTGAAAAACTGTTTTTT. Protein sequence: CASSSDWGEKLFF.

The chain links TRBV7-2 to TRBJ2-7; D might be TRBD2 (7 bases). Trimming cost V 0 bases and J 2 bases, with 14 bases left between them. The CDR3 spans 16 residues. Germline V gene data show CDR1 as SGHTA and CDR2 as FQGNSA. Here the CDR3 DNA reads TGTGCCAGCAGCTTAGCGGGGGGGCTTAGGACCTACGAGCAGTACTTC. Translated, it gives CASSLAGGLRTYEQYF. The variable domain in full, completed from reference TRBV7-2 and TRBJ2-7, reads GAGVSQSPSNKVTEKGKDVELRCDPISGHTALYWYRQSLGQGLEFLIYFQGNSAPDKSGLPSDRFSAERTGGSVSTLTIQRTQQEDSAVYLCASSLAGGLRTYEQYFGPGTRLTVT.

The V call is TRBV6-1, the J call TRBJ2-3; 8 nucleotides line up with TRBD2. With 6 bases clipped from V and 4 bases from J, the junction kept 12 bases outside the gene matches. The germline gives CDR1 MNHNS, CDR2 SASEGT. The CDR3 is made up of 16 amino acids. This CDR3 reads CASSDQPGGRSDTQYF. CDR3 bases: TGTGCCAGCAGCGACCAGCCGGGGGGGCGGTCAGATACGCAGTATTTT.

In this sample, this clonotype turned up many times. The DNA of the CDR3 is TGTGCCAGCACCCTAGGGACACTTGATACGCAGTATTTT. This sequence encodes CASTLGTLDTQYF. This chain uses TRBV6-1 with TRBJ2-3; possibly TRBD1 for D (6 bases). The CDR3 runs to 13 residues. Germline lookup yields CDR1 MNHNS and CDR2 SASEGT. V dropped 7 bases and J dropped 6 bases, with 14 bases sitting between them.

The J gene is TRBJ2-7, the V gene TRBV12-3 or TRBV12-4, with D perhaps TRBD1 or TRBD2 (5 bases each). Deletions cut 2 bases from V and 7 bases from J, with 15 bases between. This CDR3 is built from 14 residues. CDR3 residues: CASSLSGARGEQYF. Here the CDR3 DNA reads TGTGCCAGCAGTTTATCTGGGGCCCGGGGAGAGCAGTACTTC.

The rearrangement uses TRBV3-1 and TRBJ2-7, with D tentatively TRBD1 (6 bases). CDR3 length: 14 residues. The germline gives CDR1 LGHDT, CDR2 YNNKEL (reference sequence). Trimming shortened V by 4 bases and J by 4 bases, and 14 bases separated the two germline ends. The DNA for the CDR3 is TGTGCCAGCAGCCCCGGGACACTCCTTTACGAGCAGTACTTC. Protein product: CASSPGTLLYEQYF.

The rearrangement links TRBV28 to TRBJ2-7; 13 bases match TRBD2. The CDR3 spans 14 residues. Germline V gene data show CDR1 as MDHEN and CDR2 as SYDVKM. J lost 3 bases, V lost 10 bases, and 6 bases had no gene match. The CDR3 region is CATRGLAGNYEQYF. The CDR3 DNA is TGTGCCACTAGGGGACTAGCGGGAAACTACGAGCAGTACTTC.

This clonotype was recorded many times. The V gene is TRBV20-1, the J gene TRBJ2-1, with TRBD2 matching 8 bases. V was pared by 5 bases and J by 7 bases, with 13 bases of the junction left unmatched. The CDR3 is 15 residues long. CDR1 and CDR2 from the germline V gene are DFQATT and SNEGSKA (reference sequence). This CDR3 is CSAPVREGWINEQFF. CDR3 nucleotide sequence: TGCAGTGCTCCTGTTCGGGAGGGGTGGATAAATGAGCAGTTCTTC.